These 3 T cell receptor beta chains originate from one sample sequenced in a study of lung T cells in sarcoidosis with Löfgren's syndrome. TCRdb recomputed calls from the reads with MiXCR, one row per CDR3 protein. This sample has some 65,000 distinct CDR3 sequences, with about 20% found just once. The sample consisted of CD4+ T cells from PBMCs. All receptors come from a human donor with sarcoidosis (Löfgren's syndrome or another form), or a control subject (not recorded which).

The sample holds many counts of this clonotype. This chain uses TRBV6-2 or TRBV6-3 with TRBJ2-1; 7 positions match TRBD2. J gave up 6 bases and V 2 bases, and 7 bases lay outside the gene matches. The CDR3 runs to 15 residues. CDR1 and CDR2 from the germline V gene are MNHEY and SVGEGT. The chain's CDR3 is CASSYLPGGSNEQFF. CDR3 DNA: TGTGCCAGCAGTTACCTCCCGGGGGGTAGCAATGAGCAGTTCTTC.

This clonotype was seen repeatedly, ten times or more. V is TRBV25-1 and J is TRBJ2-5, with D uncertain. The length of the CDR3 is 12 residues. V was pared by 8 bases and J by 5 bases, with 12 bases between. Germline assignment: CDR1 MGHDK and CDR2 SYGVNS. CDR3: CASESFYETQYF. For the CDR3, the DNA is TGTGCCAGCGAGTCCTTTTACGAGACCCAGTACTTC. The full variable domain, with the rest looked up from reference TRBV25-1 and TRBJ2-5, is EADIYQTPRYLVIGTGKKITLECSQTMGHDKMYWYQQDPGMELHLIHYSYGVNSTEKGDLSSESTVSRIRTEHFPLTLESARPSHTSQYLCASESFYETQYFGPGTRLLVL.

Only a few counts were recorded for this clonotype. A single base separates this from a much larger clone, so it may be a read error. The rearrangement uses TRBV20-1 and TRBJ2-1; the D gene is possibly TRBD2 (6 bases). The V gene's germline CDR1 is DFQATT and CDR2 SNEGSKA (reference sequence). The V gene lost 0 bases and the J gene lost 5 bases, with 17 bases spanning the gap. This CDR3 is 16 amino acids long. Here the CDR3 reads CSARDPSGERDNEQFF. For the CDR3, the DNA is TGCAGTGCTAGAGATCCCTCGGGAGAGCGGGACAATGAGCAGTTCTTC.